Below, 31 T cell receptor beta chains from the same sample are listed, as sequenced in a study of graft-versus-host responses after intestinal transplantation. For these TCRs, the target antigens are not known. Only in-frame clones appear in the TCRdb table, and some are missing; sequencing was by immunoSEQ multiplex PCR. The sample yields 80,000 to 100,000 clones, about nine tenths seen once. The specimen was unstimulated CD4+ T cells sorted from spleen or lymph node cells, collected before intestinal transplant. The source of these receptors is a human donor who received an intestinal transplant.

The V gene is TRBV6-6, the J gene TRBJ2-5; the match to TRBD2 covers 7 bases. This CDR3 region has 16 residues. With 0 bases clipped from V and 5 bases from J, the junction kept 9 bases outside the gene matches. Germline assignment: CDR1 MNHNY and CDR2 SVGAGI (reference sequence). CDR3 region: CASSYSRPSGGETQYF. CDR3 in DNA: TGTGCCAGCAGTTACTCGAGGCCTAGCGGCGGGGAGACCCAGTACTTC.

The chain uses TRBV11-3 and TRBJ2-5, with a tentative D call TRBD2 (6 bases). V was pared by 3 bases and J by 3 bases, with 11 bases between. Germline assignment: CDR1 SGHNT and CDR2 YENEEA. CDR3 length: 14 amino acids. The CDR3 loop is CASSLRGEEETQYF. The CDR3, as DNA: TGTGCCAGCAGCTTGCGGGGAGAAGAAGAGACCCAGTACTTC. The full variable domain, rest sourced from reference TRBV11-3 and TRBJ2-5, is EAGVVQSPRYKIIEKKQPVAFWCNPISGHNTLYWYLQNLGQGPELLIRYENEEAVDDSQLPKDRFSAERLKGVDSTLKIQPAELGDSAVYLCASSLRGEEETQYFGPGTRLLVL.

The gene calls are TRBV18 and TRBJ2-7, with a tentative D call TRBD1 (5 bases). The CDR3 has 14 residues. The V end lost 2 bases, the J end lost 1 base, and 9 bases lay between the germline ends. Per germline, CDR1 KGHSH and CDR2 LQKENI. This CDR3 is CASSPGAESYEQYF. The DNA for the CDR3 is TGTGCCAGCTCACCAGGGGCCGAGTCCTACGAGCAGTACTTC.

This sequence joins TRBV27 and TRBJ1-1; tentative D call: TRBD1 (6 bases). Trimming removed 2 bases from V and 8 bases from J, with 12 bases in between. The germline V gene has CDR1 MNHEY and CDR2 SMNVEV (reference sequence). CDR3 length: 13 amino acids. The CDR3 here is CASSLTFRGEAFF. In DNA form, the CDR3 reads TGTGCCAGCAGTTTAACCTTCAGGGGAGAAGCTTTCTTT.

This clone came up once. The genes are TRBV14 and TRBJ2-5, with 8 bases matching TRBD1. Germline V lookup: CDR1 SGHDN, CDR2 FVKESK. After removal of 1 base from V and 4 bases from J, the junction contained 11 bases not matched to a gene. CDR3 size: 17 residues. The CDR3, as DNA: TGTGCCAGCAGCCAAGTATATCGGACAGGGATGGGAGAGACCCAGTACTTC. Translating gives CASSQVYRTGMGETQYF.

This chain uses TRBV19 with TRBJ2-5, with unresolved D. This CDR3 region has 14 residues. Germline V gene data show CDR1 as LNHDA and CDR2 as SQIVND (reference sequence). V was trimmed by 1 base and J by 4 bases, leaving 10 bases between them. This CDR3 reads CASSIVSSVETQYF. The CDR3 coding sequence is TGTGCCAGTAGTATAGTTTCCAGCGTAGAGACCCAGTACTTC.

This chain uses TRBV6-5 with TRBJ2-7, with 8 bases matching TRBD1. V lost 5 bases and J lost 6; bases outside the gene matches: 6. Germline V gene sequence: CDR1 MNHEY, CDR2 SVGAGI. The CDR3 extends over 13 amino acids. CDR3 residues: CASSTRQGREQYF. The CDR3 DNA reads as TGTGCCAGCAGTACCCGACAGGGGCGCGAGCAGTACTTC.

This clone was recorded only once. The gene calls are TRBV2 and TRBJ1-5; 8 bases match TRBD1. Looked up from germline, CDR1 is SNHLY and CDR2 is FYNNEI. Trimming cost V 4 bases and J 2 bases; bases outside gene matches: 4. The CDR3 sequence is 15 residues long. The DNA of the CDR3 is TGTGCCAGCAGTGGAGAGACAGGGGGCAATCAGCCCCAGCATTTT. Its protein product is CASSGETGGNQPQHF.

V is TRBV7-2 and J is TRBJ2-7; no firm D call. Germline values: CDR1 SGHTA, CDR2 FQGNSA. V lost 0 bases, J lost 3 bases, and 9 bases lay in between. The CDR3 contains 14 residues. Here the CDR3 DNA reads TGTGCCAGCAGCTTAGCGCTAAGAGACTACGAGCAGTACTTC. It specifies CASSLALRDYEQYF.

Only a few counts were recorded for this clone. In nucleotides, the CDR3 is TGCGCCAGCAGTGTCTCGGAGGATTCACCCCTCCACTTT. Protein: CASSVSEDSPLHF. V and J are TRBV10-2 and TRBJ1-6; D is uncertain. Trimming removed 4 bases from V and 8 bases from J, with 9 bases in between. Germline V CDR1 and CDR2: WSHSY, SAAADI. The CDR3 consists of 13 residues.

The V gene is TRBV11-2, the J gene TRBJ2-1; D is unresolved. Germline V lookup: CDR1 SGHAT, CDR2 FQNNGV. Deletions cut 5 bases from V and 1 base from J, with 15 bases between. This CDR3 has 16 amino acids. The CDR3 DNA reads TGTGCCAGCAGCGCCCGCCCAGCCGGGTCCTACAATGAGCAGTTCTTC. Residues: CASSARPAGSYNEQFF.

The chain employs TRBV7-3 and TRBJ2-3; 7 bases are a match to TRBD2. The V segment lost 2 bases and the J segment 4 bases; nucleotides outside the gene matches: 6. Germline V CDR1 and CDR2: SGHTA, FQGTGA. This CDR3 has 15 residues. CDR3 nucleotide sequence: TGTGCCAGCAGCTTATTTGCGGGGGAGGCAGATACGCAGTATTTT. As protein: CASSLFAGEADTQYF.

The gene calls are TRBV27 and TRBJ2-5; 8 positions match TRBD2. CDR1 MNHEY and CDR2 SMNVEV come from the germline V gene (reference sequence). The CDR3 is 15 residues long. Trimming cost V 6 bases and J 1 base; bases outside gene matches: 7. CDR3 protein: CASRYGGGPQETQYF. For the CDR3, the DNA is TGTGCCAGCAGATACGGGGGGGGGCCCCAAGAGACCCAGTACTTC.

Here the CDR3 reads CASSSGGATYEQYF. In nucleotides, the CDR3 is TGTGCCAGCAGCTCCGGCGGGGCCACCTACGAGCAGTACTTC. V usage is TRBV11-2 and J usage is TRBJ2-7; perhaps TRBD2 as D (6 bases). This CDR3 has 14 amino acids. CDR1 and CDR2 (germline): SGHAT, FQNNGV. The V end was cut by 4 bases, the J end by 2 bases, with 12 bases between. The variable domain in full, with the rest retrieved from reference TRBV11-2 and TRBJ2-7, is EAGVAQSPRYKIIEKRQSVAFWCNPISGHATLYWYQQILGQGPKLLIQFQNNGVVDDSQLPKDRFSAERLKGVDSTLKIQPAKLEDSAVYLCASSSGGATYEQYFGPGTRLTVT.

The chain combines TRBV5-8 with TRBJ2-5; tentative D call: TRBD2 (6 bases). The V gene's germline CDR1 is SGHTS and CDR2 YDEGEE. V was clipped by 5 bases and J by 1 base, with 15 bases between them. The CDR3 runs to 15 residues. The CDR3: CASRPPGVTQETQYF. Here the CDR3 DNA reads TGTGCCAGCAGACCCCCGGGGGTAACCCAAGAGACCCAGTACTTC.

The rearrangement links TRBV10-1 to TRBJ1-5; the match to TRBD1 covers 10 bases. V trimming: 7 bases; J trimming: 1 base; junction bases outside the gene matches: 13. The CDR3 contains 18 residues. CDR1 and CDR2 from the germline V gene are WNHNN and SYGVQD (reference sequence). The CDR3 DNA reads TGCGCCAGCAAAATCCGGGACAGGGGTCCGGGAAGCAATCAGCCCCAGCATTTT. Protein product: CASKIRDRGPGSNQPQHF.

The CDR3 protein is CAAAPLDRVRYGYTF. Written as DNA, the CDR3 is TGTGCCGCAGCCCCCCTCGACAGGGTTCGGTATGGCTACACCTTC. This rearrangement joins TRBV6-6 to TRBJ1-2, with TRBD1 matching 7 bases. This CDR3 contains 15 residues. In germline, CDR1 is MNHNY, CDR2 SVGAGI (reference sequence). V was pared by 11 bases and J by 5 bases, with 17 bases of the junction left unmatched.

This chain connects TRBV6-5 to TRBJ2-7, with 9 bases lining up with TRBD2. The CDR3 covers 15 residues. V shed 7 bases, J shed 1 base, and the junction held 8 bases outside the gene matches. Looked up from germline, CDR1 is MNHEY and CDR2 is SVGAGI. This CDR3 is CASTYSGGFSYEQYF. The CDR3 region has the DNA TGTGCCAGCACCTACAGCGGGGGGTTTTCCTACGAGCAGTACTTC.

There are a few counts of this clone. The chain recombines TRBV5-1 with TRBJ1-2, with 8 nucleotides matching TRBD1. The V and J ends lost 0 bases and 3 bases, in that order; junction bases with no gene match: 10. This CDR3 region has 17 residues. CDR1 and CDR2 (germline): SGHRS, YFSETQ. In DNA form, the CDR3 reads TGCGCCAGCAGCTTGGGGGATATGACAGGGGCATACTATGGCTACACCTTC. It codes for CASSLGDMTGAYYGYTF.

This clone was counted once. The V and J genes are TRBV7-3 and TRBJ2-3, with D tentatively TRBD2 (6 bases). This CDR3 has 14 residues. Germline V gene lookup returns CDR1 SGHTA and CDR2 FQGTGA. V lost 5 bases to trimming and J lost 4 bases, with 13 bases between them. The CDR3 spells CASSPIRGSDTQYF. CDR3 DNA: TGTGCCAGCAGCCCAATCCGGGGGTCAGATACGCAGTATTTT. The whole variable domain, filled in from reference TRBV7-3 and TRBJ2-3, reads GAGVSQTPSNKVTEKGKYVELRCDPISGHTALYWYRQSLGQGPEFLIYFQGTGAADDSGLPNDRFFAVRPEGSVSTLKIQRTERGDSAVYLCASSPIRGSDTQYFGPGTRLTVL.

The chain combines TRBV7-3 with TRBJ1-2; 8 bases agree with TRBD1. Germline V gene data show CDR1 as SGHTA and CDR2 as FQGTGA. After removal of 2 bases from V and 4 bases from J, the junction contained 6 bases not matched to a gene. There are 15 residues in the CDR3. The CDR3 DNA is TGTGCCAGCAGCTTAGGGGCAGGGGGCAGCTATGGCTACACCTTC. This sequence encodes CASSLGAGGSYGYTF.

This clone was seen just once. This chain joins TRBV2 and TRBJ2-1, with a tentative D call TRBD2 (5 bases). Germline V lookup: CDR1 SNHLY, CDR2 FYNNEI. V lost 0 bases to trimming and J lost 2 bases, with 8 bases between them. The CDR3 runs 15 residues. The CDR3, as DNA: TGTGCCAGCAGTGAAGCTGCCGGGACCTACAATGAGCAGTTCTTC. Translating gives CASSEAAGTYNEQFF.

The chain employs TRBV5-5 and TRBJ2-5; D is possibly TRBD1 or TRBD2 (5 bases each). TRBJ2-7 matches the DNA end more closely, so the J call is doubtful. The germline CDR1 and CDR2 sequences are SGHKS and YYEKEE (reference sequence). The CDR3 has 14 residues. The CDR3 reads CASSLRGADYEQYF. The CDR3 region has the DNA TGTGCCAGCAGCTTGAGAGGGGCGGACTACGAGCAGTACTTC.

The chain couples TRBV7-9 to TRBJ2-7; 10 bases agree with TRBD1. CDR3 length: 14 residues. Unmatched junction bases numbered 4, after V lost 5 bases and J lost 3 bases. Germline V CDR1 and CDR2: SEHNR, FQNEAQ (reference sequence). CDR3 amino acids: CASSRGQGDYEQYF. The CDR3 nucleotides are TGTGCCAGCAGCCGCGGACAGGGGGACTACGAGCAGTACTTC.

V usage is TRBV10-2 and J usage is TRBJ2-7, with 7 bases fitting TRBD1. V trimming: 2 bases; J trimming: 5 bases; junction bases outside the gene matches: 6. Germline lookup yields CDR1 WSHSY and CDR2 SAAADI. CDR3 size: 14 residues. CDR3 nucleotides: TGCGCCAGCAGTGAGGGACAGGTCCTCCACGAGCAGTACTTC. Protein product: CASSEGQVLHEQYF.

The chain employs TRBV2 and TRBJ2-6; D not certain. Trimming left V 4 bases short and J 6 bases short, with 10 bases between. Germline V CDR1 and CDR2: SNHLY, FYNNEI. The CDR3 consists of 14 residues. CDR3 residues: CASSVGFAANVLTF. The DNA for the CDR3 is TGTGCCAGCAGTGTTGGCTTTGCGGCCAACGTCCTGACTTTC.

Notes on this clone: Other nucleotide sequences in the sample specify the same CDR3. The genes are TRBV18 and TRBJ2-7; 11 bases are shared with TRBD2. The CDR3 is made up of 14 amino acids. CDR1 and CDR2 (germline): KGHSH, LQKENI. V shed 3 bases and J 3 bases; nucleotides not matched to a gene: 1. DNA for the CDR3: TGTGCCAGCTCACCCCTAGCGGGGGGCTACGAGCAGTACTTC. Translated: CASSPLAGGYEQYF. The variable domain in full, with the rest retrieved from reference TRBV18 and TRBJ2-7, is NAGVMQNPRHLVRRRGQEARLRCSPMKGHSHVYWYRQLPEEGLKFMVYLQKENIIDESGMPKERFSAEFPKEGPSILRIQQVVRGDSAAYFCASSPLAGGYEQYFGPGTRLTVT.

The J gene is TRBJ1-3, the V gene TRBV10-3; TRBD1 matches at 7 bases. Germline assignment: CDR1 ENHRY and CDR2 SYGVKD. The CDR3 spans 14 residues. The trim removed 2 bases at V and 9 bases at J, leaving 7 bases unmatched. The CDR3 here is CAISEVNRGGTIYF. The CDR3 DNA sequence: TGTGCCATCAGTGAGGTCAACAGGGGTGGCACCATATATTTT.

CDR3 bases: TGTGCCAGCAACCCGGACAGCACCGGGGAGCTGTTTTTT. It yields the protein CASNPDSTGELFF. This sequence joins TRBV7-9 and TRBJ2-2, with D perhaps matching TRBD1 (6 bases). Germline assignment: CDR1 SEHNR and CDR2 FQNEAQ (reference sequence). This CDR3 is built from 13 residues. Trimming left V 7 bases short and J 4 bases short, with 10 bases between.

A single count supports this clone. V and J are TRBV2 and TRBJ2-5; TRBD1 aligns across 8 bases. This CDR3 spans 14 amino acids. Germline V CDR1 and CDR2: SNHLY, FYNNEI. V lost 3 bases, J lost 4 bases, and 4 bases stayed unmatched. The CDR3 sequence is CASSDRGQGETQYF. CDR3 sequence (DNA): TGTGCCAGCAGTGATAGAGGACAGGGAGAGACCCAGTACTTC.

The chain carries TRBV18 and TRBJ2-5; TRBD2 aligns across 12 bases. Losses at the gene ends were 2 bases for V and 3 bases for J; bases not matched to a gene: 10. Germline lookup yields CDR1 KGHSH and CDR2 LQKENI. The CDR3 is 18 amino acids. The DNA of the CDR3 is TGTGCCAGCTCACCATCCTATAGACTAGCGGGGGTCGAAGAGACCCAGTACTTC. Translating it yields CASSPSYRLAGVEETQYF.